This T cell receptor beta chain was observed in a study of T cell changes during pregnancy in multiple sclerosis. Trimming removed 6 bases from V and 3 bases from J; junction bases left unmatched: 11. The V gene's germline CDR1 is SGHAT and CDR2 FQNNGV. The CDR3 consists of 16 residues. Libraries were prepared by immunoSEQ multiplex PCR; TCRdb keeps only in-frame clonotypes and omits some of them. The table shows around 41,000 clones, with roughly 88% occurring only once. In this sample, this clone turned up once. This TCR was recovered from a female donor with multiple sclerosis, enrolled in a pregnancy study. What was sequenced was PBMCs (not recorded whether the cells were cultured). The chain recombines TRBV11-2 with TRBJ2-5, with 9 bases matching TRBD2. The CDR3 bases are TGTGCCAGCAGGCAAGGGCTAGCGGGACTGAAAGAGACCCAGTACTTC. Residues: CASRQGLAGLKETQYF.